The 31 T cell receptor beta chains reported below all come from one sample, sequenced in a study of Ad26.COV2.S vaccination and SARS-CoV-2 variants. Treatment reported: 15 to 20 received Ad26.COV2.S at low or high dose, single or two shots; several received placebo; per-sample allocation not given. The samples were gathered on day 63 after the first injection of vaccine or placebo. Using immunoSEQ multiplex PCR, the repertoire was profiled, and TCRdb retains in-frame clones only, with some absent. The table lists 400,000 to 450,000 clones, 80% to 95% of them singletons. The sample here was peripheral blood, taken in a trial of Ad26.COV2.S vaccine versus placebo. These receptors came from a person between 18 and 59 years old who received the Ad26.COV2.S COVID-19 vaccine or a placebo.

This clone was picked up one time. DNA of the CDR3: TGCGCCAGCAGCCACAGACAGGGGGCCGAAGGCTACACCTTC. Its protein product is CASSHRQGAEGYTF. The V gene is TRBV4-1, the J gene TRBJ1-2; TRBD1 matches at 10 bases. This CDR3 is 14 amino acids long. Germline lookup yields CDR1 MGHRA and CDR2 YSYEKL. V shed 3 bases and J 8 bases; nucleotides not matched to a gene: 6.

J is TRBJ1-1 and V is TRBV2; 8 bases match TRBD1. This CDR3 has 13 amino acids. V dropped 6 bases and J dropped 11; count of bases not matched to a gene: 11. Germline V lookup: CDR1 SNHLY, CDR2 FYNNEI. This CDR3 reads CASRRDRSMGAFF. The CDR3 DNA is TGTGCCAGCAGAAGGGACAGGAGTATGGGGGCTTTCTTT.

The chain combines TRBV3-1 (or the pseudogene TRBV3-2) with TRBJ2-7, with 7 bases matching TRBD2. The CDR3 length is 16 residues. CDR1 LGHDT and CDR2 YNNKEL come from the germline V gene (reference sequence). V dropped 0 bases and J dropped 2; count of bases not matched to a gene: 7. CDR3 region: CASSQEGTTSPYEQYF. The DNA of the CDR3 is TGTGCCAGCAGCCAAGAGGGGACTACTAGCCCCTACGAGCAGTACTTC.

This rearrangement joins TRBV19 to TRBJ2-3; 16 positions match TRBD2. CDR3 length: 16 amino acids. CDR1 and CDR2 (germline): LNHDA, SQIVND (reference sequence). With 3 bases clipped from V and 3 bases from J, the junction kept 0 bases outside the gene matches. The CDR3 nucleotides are TGTGCCAGTAGTATGGGACTAGCGGGAGGGACAGATACGCAGTATTTT. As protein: CASSMGLAGGTDTQYF.

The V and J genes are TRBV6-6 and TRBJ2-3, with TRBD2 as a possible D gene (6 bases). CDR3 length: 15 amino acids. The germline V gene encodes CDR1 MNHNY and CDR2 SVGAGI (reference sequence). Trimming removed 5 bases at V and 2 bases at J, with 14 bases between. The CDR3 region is CASSPPRESTDTQYF. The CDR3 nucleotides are TGTGCCAGCAGTCCCCCGCGGGAATCCACAGATACGCAGTATTTT.

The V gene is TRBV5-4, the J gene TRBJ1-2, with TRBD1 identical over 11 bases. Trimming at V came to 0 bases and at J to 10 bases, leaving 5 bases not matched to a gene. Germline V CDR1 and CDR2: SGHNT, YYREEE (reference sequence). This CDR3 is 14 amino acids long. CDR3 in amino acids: CASSLGGQGDFYTF. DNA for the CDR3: TGTGCCAGCAGCTTGGGGGGACAGGGGGATTTCTACACCTTC.

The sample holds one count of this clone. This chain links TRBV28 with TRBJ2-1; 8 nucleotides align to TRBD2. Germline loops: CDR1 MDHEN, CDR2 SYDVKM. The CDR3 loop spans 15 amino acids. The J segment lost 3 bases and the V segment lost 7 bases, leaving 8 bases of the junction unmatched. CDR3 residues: CASTPTSGFYNEQFF. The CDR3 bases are TGTGCCAGCACCCCAACTAGCGGATTCTACAATGAGCAGTTCTTC.

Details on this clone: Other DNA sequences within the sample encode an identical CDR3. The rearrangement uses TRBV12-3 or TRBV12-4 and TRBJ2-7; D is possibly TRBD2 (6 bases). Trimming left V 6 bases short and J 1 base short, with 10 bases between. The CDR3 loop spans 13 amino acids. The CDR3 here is CASSLGGSYEQYF. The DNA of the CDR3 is TGTGCCAGCAGCCTCGGGGGTTCCTACGAGCAGTACTTC.

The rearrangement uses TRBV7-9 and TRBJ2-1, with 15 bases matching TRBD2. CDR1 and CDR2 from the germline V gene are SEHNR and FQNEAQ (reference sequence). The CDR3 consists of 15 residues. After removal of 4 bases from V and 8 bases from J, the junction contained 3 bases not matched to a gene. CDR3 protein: CASSSGTSGRYEQFF. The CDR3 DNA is TGTGCCAGCAGCTCCGGGACTAGCGGGAGGTATGAGCAGTTCTTC.

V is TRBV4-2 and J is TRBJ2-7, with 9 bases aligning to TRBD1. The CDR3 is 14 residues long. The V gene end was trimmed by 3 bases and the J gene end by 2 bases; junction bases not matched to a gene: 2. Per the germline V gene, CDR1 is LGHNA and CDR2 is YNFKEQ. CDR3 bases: TGTGCCAGCAGCCACGGGACAGGGCCCTACGAGCAGTACTTC. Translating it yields CASSHGTGPYEQYF.

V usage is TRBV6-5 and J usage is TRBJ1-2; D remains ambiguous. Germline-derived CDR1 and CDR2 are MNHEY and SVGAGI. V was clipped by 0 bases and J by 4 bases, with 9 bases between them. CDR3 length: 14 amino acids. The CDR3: CASSYSRRFYGYTF. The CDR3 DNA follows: TGTGCCAGCAGTTACTCTAGGCGGTTCTATGGCTACACCTTC.

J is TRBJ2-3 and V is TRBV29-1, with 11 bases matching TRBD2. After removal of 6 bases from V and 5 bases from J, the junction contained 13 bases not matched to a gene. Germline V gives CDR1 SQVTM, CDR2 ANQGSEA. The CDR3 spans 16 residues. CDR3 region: CSVRPLAGGPVDTQYF. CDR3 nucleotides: TGCAGCGTCCGGCCCTTAGCGGGAGGGCCGGTAGATACGCAGTATTTT.

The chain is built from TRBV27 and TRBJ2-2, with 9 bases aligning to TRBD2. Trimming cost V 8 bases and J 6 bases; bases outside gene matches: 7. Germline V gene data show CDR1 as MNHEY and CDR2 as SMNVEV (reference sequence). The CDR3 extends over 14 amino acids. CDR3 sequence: CASDLIAGAGELFF. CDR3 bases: TGTGCCAGCGATCTTATAGCGGGAGCCGGGGAGCTGTTTTTT.

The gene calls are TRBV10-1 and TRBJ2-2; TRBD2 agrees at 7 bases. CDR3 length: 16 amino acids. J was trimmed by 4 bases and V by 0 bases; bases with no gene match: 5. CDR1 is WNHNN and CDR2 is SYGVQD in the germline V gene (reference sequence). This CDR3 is CASSESRASGTGELFF. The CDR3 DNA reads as TGCGCCAGCAGTGAGTCGAGGGCTAGCGGCACCGGGGAGCTGTTTTTT.

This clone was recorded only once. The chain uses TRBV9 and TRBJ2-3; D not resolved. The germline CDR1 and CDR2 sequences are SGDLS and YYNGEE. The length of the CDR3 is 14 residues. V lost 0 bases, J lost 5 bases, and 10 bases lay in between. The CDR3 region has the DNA TGTGCCAGCAGCGTAGCCCCTTGGGGAGATACGCAGTATTTT. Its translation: CASSVAPWGDTQYF.

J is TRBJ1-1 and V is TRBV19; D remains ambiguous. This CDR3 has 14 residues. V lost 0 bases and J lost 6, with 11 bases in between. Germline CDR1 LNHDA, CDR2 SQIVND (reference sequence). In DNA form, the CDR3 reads TGTGCCAGTAGTATAGATCGAACCAGCCCTGAAGCTTTCTTT. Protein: CASSIDRTSPEAFF.

In DNA, the CDR3 is TGTGCCAGCAGCGTAGGGGACAGGGGAAATCAGCCCCAGCATTTT. This gives the protein CASSVGDRGNQPQHF. The V gene is TRBV9, the J gene TRBJ1-5; 10 nucleotides line up with TRBD1. Looked up from germline, CDR1 is SGDLS and CDR2 is YYNGEE. The CDR3 is made up of 15 amino acids. Losses at the gene ends were 0 bases for V and 4 bases for J; bases not matched to a gene: 1.

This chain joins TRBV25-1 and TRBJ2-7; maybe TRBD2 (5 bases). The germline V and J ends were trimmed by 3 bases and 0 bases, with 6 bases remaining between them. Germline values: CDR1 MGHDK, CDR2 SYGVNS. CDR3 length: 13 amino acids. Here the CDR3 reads CASSDGSSYEQYF. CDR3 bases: TGTGCCAGCAGTGATGGGAGCTCCTACGAGCAGTACTTC.

The CDR3 DNA reads as TGTGCCAGCAGTAGACAGGGTTTCTCTGGAAACACCATATATTTT. This translates into CASSRQGFSGNTIYF. The chain employs TRBV6-5 and TRBJ1-3; TRBD1 aligns across 7 bases. The V segment lost 5 bases and the J segment 0 bases; nucleotides outside the gene matches: 4. The CDR3 extends over 15 amino acids. CDR1 is MNHEY and CDR2 is SVGAGI in the germline V gene.

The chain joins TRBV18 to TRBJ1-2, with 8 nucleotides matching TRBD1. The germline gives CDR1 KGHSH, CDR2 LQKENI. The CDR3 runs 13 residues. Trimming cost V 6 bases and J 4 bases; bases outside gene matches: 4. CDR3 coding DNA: TGTGCCAGCTCCCAGGGGGCTAGCTATGGCTACACCTTC. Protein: CASSQGASYGYTF.

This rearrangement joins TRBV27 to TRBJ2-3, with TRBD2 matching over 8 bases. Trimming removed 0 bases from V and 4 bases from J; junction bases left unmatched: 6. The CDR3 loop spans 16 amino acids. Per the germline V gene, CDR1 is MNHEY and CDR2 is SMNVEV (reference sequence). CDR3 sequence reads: CASSLSTSGVPDTQYF. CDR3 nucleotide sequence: TGTGCCAGCAGTTTATCTACTAGCGGAGTCCCAGATACGCAGTATTTT.

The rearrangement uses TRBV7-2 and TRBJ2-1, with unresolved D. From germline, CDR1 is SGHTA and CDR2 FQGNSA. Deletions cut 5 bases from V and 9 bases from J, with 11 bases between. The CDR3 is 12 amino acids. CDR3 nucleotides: TGTGCCAGCAGCCCGTACGAACGTGAGCAGTTCTTC. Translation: CASSPYEREQFF. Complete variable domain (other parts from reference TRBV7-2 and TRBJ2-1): GAGVSQSPSNKVTEKGKDVELRCDPISGHTALYWYRQSLGQGLEFLIYFQGNSAPDKSGLPSDRFSAERTGGSVSTLTIQRTQQEDSAVYLCASSPYEREQFFGPGTRLTVL.

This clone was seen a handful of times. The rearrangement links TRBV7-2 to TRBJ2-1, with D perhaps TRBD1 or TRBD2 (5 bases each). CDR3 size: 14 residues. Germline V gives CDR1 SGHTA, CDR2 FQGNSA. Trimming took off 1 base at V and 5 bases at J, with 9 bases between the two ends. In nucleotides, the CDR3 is TGTGCCAGCAGCTTAGTAGCGACAGACAATGAGCAGTTCTTC. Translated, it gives CASSLVATDNEQFF.

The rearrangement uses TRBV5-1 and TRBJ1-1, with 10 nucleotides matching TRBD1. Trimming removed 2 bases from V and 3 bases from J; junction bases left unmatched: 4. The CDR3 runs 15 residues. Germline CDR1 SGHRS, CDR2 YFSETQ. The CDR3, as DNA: TGCGCCAGCAGCTTTACCGGGACAGGGGACACTGAAGCTTTCTTT. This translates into CASSFTGTGDTEAFF.

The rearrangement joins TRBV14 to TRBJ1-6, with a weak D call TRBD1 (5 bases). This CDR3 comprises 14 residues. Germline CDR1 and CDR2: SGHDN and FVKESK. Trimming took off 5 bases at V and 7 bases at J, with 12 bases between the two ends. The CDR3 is CASSNSGTNSPLHF. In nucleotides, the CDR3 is TGTGCCAGCAGCAATTCAGGGACCAATTCACCCCTCCACTTT.

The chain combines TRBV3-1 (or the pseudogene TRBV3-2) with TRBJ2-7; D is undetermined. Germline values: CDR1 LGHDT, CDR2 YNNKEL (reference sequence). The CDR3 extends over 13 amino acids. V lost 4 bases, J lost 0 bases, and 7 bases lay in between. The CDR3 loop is CASSLGPSYEQYF. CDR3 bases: TGTGCCAGCAGCCTCGGACCCTCCTACGAGCAGTACTTC.

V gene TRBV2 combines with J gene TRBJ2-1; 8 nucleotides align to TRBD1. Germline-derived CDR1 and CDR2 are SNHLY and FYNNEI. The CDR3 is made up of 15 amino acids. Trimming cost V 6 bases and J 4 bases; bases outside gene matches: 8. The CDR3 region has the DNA TGTGCCAGCAGAGGACAGGGCGCGTCTTACAATGAGCAGTTCTTC. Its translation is CASRGQGASYNEQFF.

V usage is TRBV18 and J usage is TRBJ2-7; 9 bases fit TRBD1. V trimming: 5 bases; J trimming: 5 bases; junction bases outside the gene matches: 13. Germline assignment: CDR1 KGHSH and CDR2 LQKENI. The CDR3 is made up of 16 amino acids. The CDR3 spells CASSVSTGTGLNEQYF. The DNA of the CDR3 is TGTGCCAGCTCAGTATCCACCGGGACAGGGCTGAACGAGCAGTACTTC.

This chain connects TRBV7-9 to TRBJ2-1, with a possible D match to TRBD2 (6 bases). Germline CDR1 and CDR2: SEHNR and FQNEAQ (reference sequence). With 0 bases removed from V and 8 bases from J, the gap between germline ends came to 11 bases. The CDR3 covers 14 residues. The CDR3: CASSLARGLDEQFF. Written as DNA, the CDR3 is TGTGCCAGCAGCTTAGCGCGGGGTCTGGATGAGCAGTTCTTC. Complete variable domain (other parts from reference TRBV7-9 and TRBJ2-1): DTGVSQNPRHKITKRGQNVTFRCDPISEHNRLYWYRQTLGQGPEFLTYFQNEAQLEKSRLLSDRFSAERPKGSFSTLEIQRTEQGDSAMYLCASSLARGLDEQFFGPGTRLTVL.

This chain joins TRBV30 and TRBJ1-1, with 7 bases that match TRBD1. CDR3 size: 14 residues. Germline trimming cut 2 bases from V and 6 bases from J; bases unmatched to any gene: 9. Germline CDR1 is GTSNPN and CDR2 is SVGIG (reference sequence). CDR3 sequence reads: CAWSPKGGGAEAFF. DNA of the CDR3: TGTGCCTGGAGTCCCAAGGGAGGGGGCGCTGAAGCTTTCTTT.

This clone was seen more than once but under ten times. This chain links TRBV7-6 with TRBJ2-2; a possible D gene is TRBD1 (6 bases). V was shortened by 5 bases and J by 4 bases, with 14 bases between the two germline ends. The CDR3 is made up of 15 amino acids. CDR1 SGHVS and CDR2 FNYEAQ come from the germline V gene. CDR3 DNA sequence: TGTGCCAGCAGCCGATCGACAGGAACCACCGGGGAGCTGTTTTTT. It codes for CASSRSTGTTGELFF.